Given below is one T cell receptor (beta chain) in context. At the DNA level, this CDR3 is encoded by other sequences in the same sample as well. These data come from a study of blood T cell repertoires in COVID-19. V shed 6 bases, J shed 2 bases, and the junction held 7 bases outside the gene matches. CDR3 length equals 14 residues. Germline CDR1 reads LNHDA; CDR2 reads SQIVND (reference sequence). Repertoires were generated with immunoSEQ multiplex PCR, while TCRdb's copy carries only in-frame clones and drops some. The sample consists of 65,000 or so clones, 65% to 85% of them appearing once. The chain recombines TRBV19 with TRBJ2-7; TRBD1 agrees at 7 bases. This receptor was identified in a woman in her fifties or sixties who had been exposed to COVID-19. Sequenced: PBMCs or T cells enriched from blood (not recorded which). The chain's CDR3 is CASSPGTVTYEQYF. CDR3 DNA: TGTGCCAGTAGCCCAGGGACAGTTACCTACGAGCAGTACTTC.